Listed here are 25 T cell receptor beta chains from one sample, sequenced in a study of T cells after posttransplantation cyclophosphamide. A marrow graft followed busulfan-fludarabine conditioning, with cyclophosphamide on days +3 and +4. The protocol was immunoSEQ multiplex PCR, while the TCRdb copy is restricted to in-frame clones and leaves out a portion. This table holds some 45,000 clones, about 92% found once. Sequencing was performed on PBMCs, taken roughly 59 days after allogeneic stem cell transplant with posttransplant cyclophosphamide. The origin of the receptors is a male patient aged 55 to 69 who received an allogeneic stem cell transplant from a related donor and was CMV-positive. Some T cells may originate from the graft donor.

V gene TRBV29-1 combines with J gene TRBJ2-1; 12 bases are shared with TRBD1. The J segment lost 6 bases and the V segment lost 5 bases, leaving 8 bases of the junction unmatched. Germline V gene data show CDR1 as SQVTM and CDR2 as ANQGSEA. The CDR3 is made up of 15 amino acids. The CDR3 here is CSVYPGQGARNEQFF. The CDR3 coding sequence is TGCAGCGTTTATCCGGGACAGGGGGCGCGCAATGAGCAGTTCTTC.

The chain carries TRBV27 and TRBJ2-2; a weak D match, TRBD2 (6 bases). The CDR3 spans 15 residues. Trimming left V 1 base short and J 6 bases short, with 12 bases between. Looked up from germline, CDR1 is MNHEY and CDR2 is SMNVEV (reference sequence). The CDR3 region is CASSLLGGTAGELFF. CDR3 nucleotides: TGTGCCAGCAGTTTATTGGGCGGGACGGCCGGGGAGCTGTTTTTT.

This chain connects TRBV5-1 to TRBJ1-1; TRBD1 aligns across 7 bases. V trimming: 6 bases; J trimming: 0 bases; junction bases outside the gene matches: 8. The CDR3 has 15 residues. In germline, CDR1 is SGHRS, CDR2 YFSETQ. This CDR3 is CASNKNTGVNTEAFF. The CDR3 DNA follows: TGCGCCAGCAACAAAAACACAGGGGTGAACACTGAAGCTTTCTTT.

This chain joins TRBV6-5 and TRBJ1-5, with unresolved D. V was trimmed by 5 bases and J by 1 base, leaving 9 bases between them. This CDR3 is 14 amino acids long. Per germline, CDR1 MNHEY and CDR2 SVGAGI. In nucleotides, the CDR3 is TGTGCCAGCAGTCGCGCATCAAGCAATCAGCCCCAGCATTTT. It specifies CASSRASSNQPQHF.

This chain joins TRBV4-1 and TRBJ1-3, with unresolved D. The length of the CDR3 is 14 residues. The V end was cut by 3 bases, the J end by 0 bases, with 6 bases between. Germline CDR1 is MGHRA and CDR2 is YSYEKL. Here the CDR3 DNA reads TGCGCCAGCAGCCAGGACTCCTCTGGAAACACCATATATTTT. Its protein product is CASSQDSSGNTIYF.

This chain uses TRBV18 with TRBJ2-7; TRBD2 agrees at 10 bases. The ends lost 3 bases at V and 3 bases at J; junction bases unmatched: 11. The CDR3 extends over 17 amino acids. Germline V gene sequence: CDR1 KGHSH, CDR2 LQKENI. CDR3 bases: TGTGCCAGCTCACCTTTTGGAGGGGCTAGCGGGGGCTACGAGCAGTACTTC. Translating it yields CASSPFGGASGGYEQYF.

The chain uses TRBV5-1 and TRBJ2-1; D is perhaps TRBD2 (5 bases). With 0 bases removed from V and 9 bases from J, the gap between germline ends came to 13 bases. The V gene's germline CDR1 is SGHRS and CDR2 YFSETQ. There are 14 residues in the CDR3. CDR3 in DNA: TGCGCCAGCAGCTTGGAATCCTCACGGGGTGAGCAGTTCTTC. As protein: CASSLESSRGEQFF.

The V gene is TRBV9, the J gene TRBJ1-1; 10 positions agree with TRBD1. J gave up 11 bases and V 3 bases, and 7 bases lay outside the gene matches. In germline, CDR1 is SGDLS, CDR2 YYNGEE. This CDR3 is 13 amino acids long. CDR3 protein: CASSAGQGRSAFF. The CDR3 nucleotides read TGTGCCAGCAGCGCGGGACAGGGGAGATCGGCTTTCTTT.

V and J are TRBV5-1 and TRBJ2-2; possible D gene TRBD2, 5 bases. This CDR3 is 15 amino acids long. Germline V gene data show CDR1 as SGHRS and CDR2 as YFSETQ. V dropped 0 bases and J dropped 5 bases, with 11 bases sitting between them. The CDR3, as DNA: TGCGCCAGCAGCTTGGAAGAGGGAACGACCGGGGAGCTGTTTTTT. Its translation: CASSLEEGTTGELFF.

The genes are TRBV18 and TRBJ2-7, with a tentative D call TRBD2 (5 bases). V was cut by 3 bases and J by 6 bases, with 12 bases left in between. Germline-derived CDR1 and CDR2 are KGHSH and LQKENI. The CDR3 spans 13 residues. CDR3 amino acids: CASSPGDGSEQYV. The CDR3 region has the DNA TGTGCCAGCTCACCCGGGGATGGGAGCGAGCAGTACGTC.

The chain uses TRBV11-2 and TRBJ2-5; D uncertain. V lost 2 bases and J lost 5, with 6 bases in between. CDR3 length: 12 residues. Germline lookup yields CDR1 SGHAT and CDR2 FQNNGV. CDR3 bases: TGTGCCAGCAGCTTAATCTTGGAGACCCAGTACTTC. This encodes CASSLILETQYF.

The chain links TRBV18 to TRBJ2-5; no clear D. Trimming left V 6 bases short and J 5 bases short, with 13 bases between. Germline CDR1 and CDR2: KGHSH and LQKENI. The length of the CDR3 is 13 residues. CDR3 nucleotides: TGTGCCAGCTCCCCGTTTTTTACTGAGACCCAGTACTTC. Protein product: CASSPFFTETQYF.

The V call is TRBV28, the J call TRBJ1-3, with 8 bases that match TRBD1. Germline values: CDR1 MDHEN, CDR2 SYDVKM. The CDR3 is made up of 14 amino acids. V lost 6 bases to trimming and J lost 2 bases; unmatched junction nucleotides: 3. For the CDR3, the DNA is TGTGCCAGCAGCTCGACAGGGGCTGGAAACACCATATATTTT. Protein product: CASSSTGAGNTIYF.

The rearrangement links TRBV10-3 to TRBJ2-5; D uncertain. The CDR3 is made up of 12 amino acids. The ends were cut back, 0 bases at V and 5 bases at J, with 4 bases in the middle. CDR1 is ENHRY and CDR2 is SYGVKD in the germline V gene. Here the CDR3 DNA reads TGTGCCATCAGTGAGTCCCGGGAGACCCAGTACTTC. Its translation is CAISESRETQYF.

The chain uses TRBV2 and TRBJ2-1; D possibly corresponds to TRBD2 (5 bases). CDR3 length: 11 residues. Germline CDR1 SNHLY, CDR2 FYNNEI. The V end lost 5 bases, the J end lost 9 bases, and 8 bases lay between the germline ends. In nucleotides, the CDR3 is TGTGCCAGCAGTCAACTAGGTGAGCAGTTCTTC. Its translation: CASSQLGEQFF.

The CDR3 reads CASSLLTGVNTEAFF. CDR3 nucleotides: TGCGCCAGCAGCCTGCTGACAGGGGTGAACACTGAAGCTTTCTTT. This chain connects TRBV5-1 to TRBJ1-1; 8 nucleotides match TRBD1. Germline CDR1 SGHRS, CDR2 YFSETQ. The CDR3 loop spans 15 amino acids. Trimming took 4 bases from V and 0 from J; bases not matched to a gene: 5.

The gene calls are TRBV28 and TRBJ1-3, with D possibly matching TRBD1 (6 bases). The CDR3 is made up of 11 amino acids. Germline V gene sequence: CDR1 MDHEN, CDR2 SYDVKM. Trimming removed 6 bases from V and 11 bases from J, with 11 bases in between. This CDR3 reads CASSDRNAIYF. CDR3 DNA: TGTGCCAGCAGCGACAGGAACGCCATATATTTT.

The rearrangement joins TRBV6-5 to TRBJ2-5, with D perhaps matching TRBD2 (7 bases). The germline gives CDR1 MNHEY, CDR2 SVGAGI. V was pared by 5 bases and J by 7 bases, with 20 bases between. This CDR3 has 15 residues. In DNA form, the CDR3 reads TGTGCCAGCAGTCCCCTGGGCGGGGGCTTGGGGACCCAGTACTTC. It translates to CASSPLGGGLGTQYF.

The chain links TRBV10-1 to TRBJ2-5; 8 positions agree with TRBD1. V was pared by 5 bases and J by 1 base, with 3 bases of the junction left unmatched. This CDR3 has 14 residues. Germline CDR1 is WNHNN and CDR2 is SYGVQD (reference sequence). The CDR3 sequence is CASSRGTGQETQYF. The CDR3 DNA reads TGCGCCAGCAGTAGGGGGACAGGCCAAGAGACCCAGTACTTC.

This chain links TRBV10-3 with TRBJ2-5; 11 bases match TRBD2. With V trimmed by 4 bases and J by 5 bases, 0 bases remained unmatched. The CDR3 has 13 amino acids. In germline, CDR1 is ENHRY, CDR2 SYGVKD. In nucleotides, the CDR3 is TGTGCCATCAGTGCTAGCGGGGGGGAGACCCAGTACTTC. Its translation: CAISASGGETQYF.

The chain is built from TRBV2 and TRBJ2-5, with 8 bases fitting TRBD2. J was trimmed by 5 bases and V by 3 bases; bases with no gene match: 8. This CDR3 has 15 residues. Germline CDR1 reads SNHLY; CDR2 reads FYNNEI. The CDR3 DNA is TGTGCCAGCAGTGACCCGGGACTAGATCTGGAGACCCAGTACTTC. Its translation: CASSDPGLDLETQYF.

The chain joins TRBV7-9 to TRBJ2-3; maybe TRBD2 (6 bases). Trimming removed 5 bases from V and 2 bases from J, with 11 bases in between. Germline CDR1 reads SEHNR; CDR2 reads FQNEAQ (reference sequence). This CDR3 is built from 14 residues. The CDR3 region is CASSPGGVTDTQYF. CDR3 bases: TGTGCCAGCAGCCCCGGGGGAGTCACAGATACGCAGTATTTT.

Points on this clone: An end of the junction differs from the germline gene, which may be a read error. CDR3 coding DNA: TGCGCCAGCAGCCAAGCACAGGGACAGGGGTATGACTACACCTTC. Protein: CASSQAQGQGYDYTF. V gene TRBV4-1 combines with J gene TRBJ1-2, with 10 positions matching TRBD1. The CDR3 is 15 amino acids. The V gene's germline CDR1 is MGHRA and CDR2 YSYEKL.

The V and J genes are TRBV11-2 and TRBJ2-3; possibly TRBD2 for D (7 bases). V was pared by 1 base and J by 1 base, with 15 bases between. There are 17 residues in the CDR3. The germline CDR1 and CDR2 sequences are SGHAT and FQNNGV. CDR3 region: CASSLVGYGGRTDTQYF. CDR3 bases: TGTGCCAGCAGCTTAGTTGGATACGGGGGGCGCACAGATACGCAGTATTTT.

This clone was recorded a few times. The chain joins TRBV19 to TRBJ1-1; D remains unclear. Germline-derived CDR1 and CDR2 are LNHDA and SQIVND (reference sequence). CDR3 length: 17 residues. Trimming removed 5 bases from V and 4 bases from J, with 23 bases in between. This CDR3 is CASSVGIGLAGGTEAFF. As DNA, the CDR3 is TGTGCCAGTAGTGTCGGTATTGGCCTTGCGGGCGGCACTGAAGCTTTCTTT.